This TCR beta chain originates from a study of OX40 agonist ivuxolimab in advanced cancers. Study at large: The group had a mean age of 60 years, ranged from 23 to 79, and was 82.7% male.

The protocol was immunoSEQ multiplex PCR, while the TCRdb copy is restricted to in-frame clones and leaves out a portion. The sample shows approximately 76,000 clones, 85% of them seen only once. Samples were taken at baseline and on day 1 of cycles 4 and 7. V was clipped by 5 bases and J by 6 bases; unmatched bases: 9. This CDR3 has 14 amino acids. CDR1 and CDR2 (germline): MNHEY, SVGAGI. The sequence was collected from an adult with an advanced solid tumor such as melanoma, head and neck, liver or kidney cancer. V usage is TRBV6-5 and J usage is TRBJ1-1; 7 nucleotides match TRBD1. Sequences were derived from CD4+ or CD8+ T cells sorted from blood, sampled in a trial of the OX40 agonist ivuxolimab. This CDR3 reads CASSANRGVSEAFF. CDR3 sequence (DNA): TGTGCCAGCAGTGCGAACAGGGGTGTATCTGAAGCTTTCTTT.